These 24 T cell receptor beta chains were all obtained from the same sample, sequenced in a study of spatial heterogeneity in lung cancer. The sample's time point: sample taken at primary tumor resection. From tumor, nontumor lung or frozen PBMC, whole RNA was taken unsorted for sequencing. Using its own MiXCR run on the 5' RACE reads, TCRdb lists one record per CDR3 protein. The repertoire consists of 30,000 to 45,000 distinct CDR3 sequences, with around 7% occurring once and the leading ten covering 28%. The sample here was PBMCs, taken at surgery. Receptors originate from a male donor with early-stage non-small cell lung cancer.

In regard to this clonotype: Just one base apart from a much larger clone, this may be a read error. V gene TRBV6-1 combines with J gene TRBJ2-5, with D hard to call. V was cut by 4 bases and J by 2 bases, with 14 bases left in between. The CDR3 loop spans 15 amino acids. The germline V gene encodes CDR1 MNHNS and CDR2 SASEGT. The CDR3: CASSGEPVRQETQYF. The CDR3 bases are TGTGCCAGCAGTGGAGAGCCCGTGAGGCAAGAGACCCAGTACTTC.

This clonotype was counted only a few times. V gene TRBV2 combines with J gene TRBJ1-1, with D perhaps TRBD1 (6 bases). Trimming took off 6 bases at V and 5 bases at J, with 10 bases between the two ends. CDR3 length: 12 amino acids. The germline gives CDR1 SNHLY, CDR2 FYNNEI. The CDR3 loop is CASRTGGTEAFF. The CDR3 DNA follows: TGTGCCAGCAGGACAGGAGGAACTGAAGCTTTCTTT.

Within the sample, this clonotype is medium-sized. The chain combines TRBV30 with TRBJ2-1; 7 positions match TRBD2. Germline CDR1 GTSNPN, CDR2 SVGIG (reference sequence). V dropped 1 base and J dropped 3; count of bases not matched to a gene: 12. CDR3 size: 17 residues. The CDR3 DNA sequence: TGTGCCTGGAGTGGGGCGCTAGCGGTATCTGTCTACAATGAGCAGTTCTTC. It codes for CAWSGALAVSVYNEQFF. Variable domain in full (rest from reference TRBV30 and TRBJ2-1): SQTIHQWPATLVQPVGSPLSLECTVEGTSNPNLYWYRQAAGRGLQLLFYSVGIGQISSEVPQNLSASRPQDRQFILSSKKLLLSDSGFYLCAWSGALAVSVYNEQFFGPGTRLTVL.

This clonotype was seen only a few times. This chain joins TRBV6-6 and TRBJ2-3; unclear D gene. CDR1 MNHNY and CDR2 SVGAGI come from the germline V gene (reference sequence). CDR3 size: 13 residues. Deletions cut 7 bases from V and 2 bases from J, with 10 bases between. CDR3 bases: TGTGCCAGCAATGCCAGGAACACAGATACGCAGTATTTT. Protein: CASNARNTDTQYF.

This clonotype was observed many times. This chain connects TRBV20-1 to TRBJ2-1, with 7 bases identical to TRBD2. This CDR3 spans 15 amino acids. The germline V gene has CDR1 DFQATT and CDR2 SNEGSKA (reference sequence). The trim removed 3 bases at V and 0 bases at J, leaving 5 bases unmatched. The CDR3, as DNA: TGCAGTGCTAGGGACCCGGGAGGCTCCTACAATGAGCAGTTCTTC. It yields the protein CSARDPGGSYNEQFF.

This clonotype was recorded at least ten times. The V gene is TRBV7-3, the J gene TRBJ2-3; no firm D call. The CDR3 is 13 residues long. V was pared by 0 bases and J by 5 bases, with 6 bases between. CDR1 SGHTA and CDR2 FQGTGA come from the germline V gene. CDR3 DNA sequence: TGTGCCAGCAGCTTAACCCTGGGAGATACGCAGTATTTT. This encodes CASSLTLGDTQYF.

CDR3 loop: CASSQSPGQGVIEQFF. CDR3 coding DNA: TGCGCCAGCAGCCAAAGTCCGGGACAGGGGGTAATTGAGCAGTTCTTC. This sequence joins TRBV4-3 and TRBJ2-1; the match to TRBD1 covers 11 bases. Germline CDR1 reads LGHNA; CDR2 reads YSLEER. This CDR3 contains 16 residues. The J segment lost 9 bases and the V segment lost 2 bases, leaving 9 bases of the junction unmatched.

The J gene is TRBJ1-1, the V gene TRBV5-1, with no clear D. Germline values: CDR1 SGHRS, CDR2 YFSETQ. This CDR3 region has 14 residues. Trimming cost V 0 bases and J 1 base, with 7 bases left between them. CDR3 coding DNA: TGCGCCAGCAGCTTGGACGGCACGAACACTGAAGCTTTCTTT. Amino acid sequence: CASSLDGTNTEAFF.

V gene TRBV18 combines with J gene TRBJ1-1, with unresolved D. Looked up from germline, CDR1 is KGHSH and CDR2 is LQKENI. Between the trimmed V and J ends, which lost 3 bases and 1 base, there was a span of 9 bases. This CDR3 has 14 amino acids. This chain's CDR3 is CASSPSQTNTEAFF. The CDR3 DNA is TGTGCCAGCTCACCCTCACAGACGAACACTGAAGCTTTCTTT.

This clonotype was seen at least ten times. The chain carries TRBV5-1 and TRBJ2-5, with D perhaps assigned TRBD1 or TRBD2 (5 bases each). The CDR3 covers 13 residues. The V gene lost 0 bases and the J gene lost 5 bases, with 8 bases spanning the gap. Germline V gene data show CDR1 as SGHRS and CDR2 as YFSETQ. The CDR3, as DNA: TGCGCCAGCAGCTTGGGGGACCGCGAGACCCAGTACTTC. It yields the protein CASSLGDRETQYF.

The table lists this clonotype with a few counts. V and J are TRBV7-9 and TRBJ1-1; D perhaps matches TRBD1 (5 bases). The CDR3 is 15 amino acids. In germline, CDR1 is SEHNR, CDR2 FQNEAQ (reference sequence). Trimming pared 4 bases from V and 0 bases from J, leaving 12 bases between. CDR3 region: CASSSPWGMNTEAFF. The CDR3 nucleotides are TGTGCCAGCAGCTCGCCGTGGGGCATGAACACTGAAGCTTTCTTT. Complete variable domain (other parts from reference TRBV7-9 and TRBJ1-1): DTGVSQNPRHKITKRGQNVTFRCDPISEHNRLYWYRQTLGQGPEFLTYFQNEAQLEKSRLLSDRFSAERPKGSFSTLEIQRTEQGDSAMYLCASSSPWGMNTEAFFGQGTRLTVV.

There are a few counts of this clonotype. Here the CDR3 DNA reads TGTGCCAGCAGCTCCGGGAGCACCAATTCACCCCTCCACTTT. As protein: CASSSGSTNSPLHF. The chain links TRBV7-8 to TRBJ1-6; D is undetermined. The CDR3 is 14 residues long. The germline CDR1 and CDR2 sequences are SGHVS and FQNEAQ. Trimming left V 4 bases short and J 7 bases short, with 11 bases between.

This clonotype was observed a handful of times. The chain joins TRBV6-2 or TRBV6-3 to TRBJ2-7; D is tentatively TRBD1 or TRBD2 (6 bases each). V was cut by 3 bases and J by 2 bases, with 14 bases left in between. CDR3 length equals 15 residues. CDR1 is MNHEY, CDR2 SVGEGT, per germline. The CDR3 DNA follows: TGTGCCAGCAGTTATGGCGGGAAGGGGGCCTACGAGCAGTACGTC. This codes for CASSYGGKGAYEQYV.

This clonotype has at least ten counts. V and J are TRBV27 and TRBJ2-7; D uncertain. The CDR3 is made up of 13 amino acids. Trimming stripped 5 bases from V and 7 bases from J, with 15 bases between. Germline assignment: CDR1 MNHEY and CDR2 SMNVEV (reference sequence). In DNA form, the CDR3 reads TGTGCCAGCAGTCCCTACGATCTCAGGGAGCAGTACTTC. The encoded protein is CASSPYDLREQYF.

The chain joins TRBV9 to TRBJ1-6; D is unclear. Germline CDR1 SGDLS, CDR2 YYNGEE. The CDR3 extends over 14 amino acids. V gave up 0 bases and J gave up 12 bases, with 13 bases separating them. The CDR3 sequence: CASSVGGEMVPLHF. CDR3 nucleotides: TGTGCCAGCAGCGTAGGGGGAGAAATGGTACCCCTCCACTTT.

Many counts were recorded for this clonotype. The V call is TRBV29-1, the J call TRBJ2-5, with 8 bases that match TRBD1. Trimming took 0 bases from V and 5 from J; bases not matched to a gene: 8. This CDR3 has 15 residues. Germline assignment: CDR1 SQVTM and CDR2 ANQGSEA. Written as DNA, the CDR3 is TGCAGCGTTGAAGATTTTGGGACAGGAGGGGAGACCCAGTACTTC. It translates to CSVEDFGTGGETQYF.

This clonotype was seen many times. The genes are TRBV12-3 or TRBV12-4 and TRBJ2-1; 10 nucleotides match TRBD2. V lost 8 bases to trimming and J lost 6 bases; unmatched junction nucleotides: 4. The CDR3 is 13 amino acids. The CDR3 spells CASYLAGVNEQFF. CDR3 DNA sequence: TGTGCCAGCTACCTAGCGGGAGTCAATGAGCAGTTCTTC.

This clonotype was counted many times. This chain uses TRBV24-1 with TRBJ2-2; the match to TRBD2 covers 7 bases. J was trimmed by 5 bases and V by 5 bases; bases with no gene match: 13. Germline CDR1 and CDR2: KGHDR and SFDVKD. There are 17 residues in the CDR3. In DNA, the CDR3 is TGTGCCACCAGTGGGGTACGGCAGGGACTATGGACCGGGGAGCTGTTTTTT. Translated, it gives CATSGVRQGLWTGELFF.

This clonotype was recorded many times. The chain is built from TRBV11-1 and TRBJ2-1; D gene unclear. V gave up 2 bases and J gave up 3 bases, with 5 bases separating them. The CDR3 spans 13 residues. Looked up from germline, CDR1 is SGHAT and CDR2 is FQDESV (reference sequence). In nucleotides, the CDR3 is TGTGCCAGCAGCTTACAAAGCTACAATGAGCAGTTCTTC. This codes for CASSLQSYNEQFF.

This clonotype has only a few counts. The chain carries TRBV3-1 and TRBJ2-1; D tentatively reads TRBD1 or TRBD2 (5 bases each). Trimming pared 6 bases from V and 5 bases from J, leaving 17 bases between. Germline-derived CDR1 and CDR2 are LGHDT and YNNKEL (reference sequence). The CDR3 runs 15 residues. The DNA of the CDR3 is TGTGCCAGCAGGGAATCGGGACCACTAGACAATGAGCAGTTCTTC. Translated, it gives CASRESGPLDNEQFF.

As to this clonotype: Just one base apart from a much larger clone, this may be a read error. This chain connects TRBV5-6 to TRBJ2-3, with TRBD1 matching over 9 bases. The CDR3 is 15 amino acids. Germline-derived CDR1 and CDR2 are SGHDT and YYEEEE. The CDR3 here is CPSSFFGQGTDTQYF. The CDR3 DNA is TGTCCCAGCAGCTTTTTCGGACAGGGGACAGATACGCAGTATTTT.

A word on this clonotype: A much larger clone differs from this one at a single base, so this may be a read error. V and J are TRBV10-3 and TRBJ2-2; 10 nucleotides agree with TRBD1. CDR1 and CDR2 (germline): ENHRY, SYGVKD. V gave up 6 bases and J gave up 8 bases; unmatched junction bases: 9. CDR3 length equals 15 residues. The CDR3 coding sequence is TGTGCCATCAGACCGGGACAGGGGTTGATTGGGGAGCTGTTTTTT. It is translated as CAIRPGQGLIGELFF.

This chain joins TRBV18 and TRBJ2-2, with TRBD2 matching 9 bases. CDR1 and CDR2 from the germline V gene are KGHSH and LQKENI. Losses at the gene ends were 3 bases for V and 8 bases for J; bases not matched to a gene: 16. The CDR3 is made up of 18 amino acids. CDR3 coding DNA: TGTGCCAGCTCACCGACACCCGGGACTAGCCTTAACCGGGGGGAGCTGTTTTTT. Its protein is CASSPTPGTSLNRGELFF. Variable domain in full (rest from reference TRBV18 and TRBJ2-2): NAGVMQNPRHLVRRRGQEARLRCSPMKGHSHVYWYRQLPEEGLKFMVYLQKENIIDESGMPKERFSAEFPKEGPSILRIQQVVRGDSAAYFCASSPTPGTSLNRGELFFGEGSRLTVL.

The chain combines TRBV11-1 with TRBJ1-2; D is ambiguous. V lost 6 bases and J lost 7, with 9 bases in between. Germline V gives CDR1 SGHAT, CDR2 FQDESV (reference sequence). The CDR3 has 11 residues. CDR3 sequence (DNA): TGTGCCAGCAGTCGACGGGGTGGCTACACCTTC. Encoded protein: CASSRRGGYTF.